These T cell receptor beta chains were read from a single sample in a study of STAT3 mutations in large granular lymphocyte leukemia. Profiled with immunoSEQ multiplex PCR; TCRdb holds only in-frame clones, not every one. The profile shows about 42,000 clones, 80% to 85% of them singletons. Source material: PBMCs. These receptors all come from a human donor with T large granular lymphocyte leukemia. Some clones in this sample may be carry-over from other donors' samples. CDR3s include the opening cysteine and the closing phenylalanine or tryptophan. A D gene is named only where the DNA matches it firmly. Rows give clone size only sometimes, using once, few, many, or a class for an expanded clone.

d_call | j_call | clone_size | v_call | cdr3_aa | cdr3_nt
NA | TRBJ1-2 | few | TRBV6-1 | CASTWGRNNYGYTF | TGTGCCAGCACCTGGGGACGGAATAACTATGGCTACACCTTC
NA | TRBJ2-5 | few | TRBV18 | CASSPGETQYF | TGTGCCAGCTCACCCGGGGAGACCCAGTACTTC
NA | TRBJ2-6 | once | TRBV27 | CASSLSTFVGVLTF | TGTGCCAGCAGTTTATCAACATTCGTCGGCGTCCTGACTTTC
NA | TRBJ2-1 | NA | TRBV4-3 | CASSQDYPSRGNEQFF | TGCGCCAGCAGCCAAGATTACCCATCTAGGGGTAATGAGCAGTTCTTC
NA | TRBJ1-6 | NA | TRBV13 | CASSPRGNSPLHF | TGTGCCAGCAGCCCCCGAGGTAATTCACCCCTCCACTTT
NA | TRBJ1-6 | NA | TRBV6-5 | CASRNDRNSPLHF | TGTGCCAGCAGGAACGACCGTAATTCACCCCTCCACTTT
NA | TRBJ1-1 | NA | TRBV5-1 | CASSLYGPNTEAFF | TGCGCCAGCAGCTTATACGGACCGAACACTGAAGCTTTCTTT
NA | TRBJ2-1 | NA | TRBV27 | CASSPKDRSRQFF | TGTGCCAGCAGTCCAAAGGACCGCTCGAGGCAGTTCTTC
NA | TRBJ1-3 | NA | TRBV25-1 | CASSEPGGSGNTIYF | TGTGCCAGCAGTGAACCGGGGGGCTCTGGAAACACCATATATTTT
TRBD1 | TRBJ2-1 | NA | TRBV5-1 | CASSFGQVYNEQFF | TGCGCCAGCAGCTTCGGACAGGTCTACAATGAGCAGTTCTTC
TRBD1 | TRBJ1-1 | NA | TRBV29-1 | CSVQTGEAFF | TGCAGCGTTCAGACAGGGGAAGCTTTCTTT
TRBD1 | TRBJ1-5 | NA | TRBV19 | CASSLTSTGDQPQHF | TGTGCCAGTAGTCTTACATCAACAGGGGATCAGCCCCAGCATTTT
NA | TRBJ2-7 | NA | TRBV6-6 | CASSRNEWQYF | TGTGCCAGCAGTCGAAACGAATGGCAGTACTTC
TRBD1 | TRBJ2-3 | NA | TRBV29-1 | CSVEGQGTDTQYF | TGCAGCGTTGAGGGACAGGGAACAGATACGCAGTATTTT
NA | TRBJ2-3 | NA | TRBV13 | CASSQMDTQYF | TGTGCCAGTAGCCAGATGGATACGCAGTATTTT
NA | TRBJ1-1 | NA | TRBV5-6 | CASSALGGSGYTEAFF | TGTGCCAGCAGCGCCTTAGGGGGGTCTGGCTACACTGAAGCTTTCTTT
TRBD1 | TRBJ2-5 | NA | TRBV5-1 | CASSFGQAEETQYF | TGCGCCAGCAGCTTCGGACAGGCCGAAGAGACCCAGTACTTC
TRBD1 | TRBJ1-1 | NA | TRBV29-1 | CSVGTGREAFF | TGCAGCGTCGGGACAGGCCGCGAAGCTTTCTTT
NA | TRBJ2-6 | NA | TRBV4-3 | CASSQESGAGANVLTF | TGCGCCAGCAGCCAAGAATCAGGGGCTGGGGCCAACGTCCTGACTTTC
NA | TRBJ1-2 | NA | TRBV7-9 | CASSFRAQGYTF | TGTGCCAGCAGCTTCCGGGCCCAGGGCTACACCTTC
NA | TRBJ2-5 | NA | TRBV6-1 | CASSERGVGETQYF | TGTGCCAGCAGTGAAAGAGGAGTGGGGGAGACCCAGTACTTC
TRBD1 | TRBJ2-1 | NA | TRBV5-4 | CASSLRDRVNNEQFF | TGTGCCAGCAGCTTACGGGACAGGGTTAACAATGAGCAGTTCTTC
TRBD1 | TRBJ1-5 | NA | TRBV19 | CASSIQGTVSNQPQHF | TGTGCCAGTAGTATCCAAGGGACAGTTAGCAATCAGCCCCAGCATTTT
TRBD2 | TRBJ2-1 | NA | TRBV5-1 | CASSPQKTSGVYNEQFF | TGCGCCAGCAGCCCCCAGAAGACTAGCGGGGTTTACAATGAGCAGTTCTTC
TRBD1 | TRBJ2-1 | NA | TRBV5-1 | CASSTGQGNEQFF | TGCGCCAGCAGCACCGGACAGGGCAATGAGCAGTTCTTC
NA | TRBJ1-2 | NA | TRBV7-8 | CASSLIVREGGYTF | TGTGCCAGCAGCTTAATTGTCAGGGAAGGTGGCTACACCTTC
TRBD1 | TRBJ2-2 | NA | TRBV19 | CASSLGQGAAGELFF | TGTGCCAGTAGCTTGGGACAGGGGGCAGCCGGGGAGCTGTTTTTT
NA | TRBJ1-2 | once | TRBV6-1 | CASRDYGYTF | TGTGCCAGCAGGGACTATGGCTACACCTTC
NA | TRBJ1-1 | NA | TRBV6-6 | CASSLDGISEAFF | TGTGCCAGCAGTTTGGACGGAATCTCTGAAGCTTTCTTT
TRBD1 | TRBJ1-4 | NA | TRBV19 | CASSIRHDRGGSATNEKLFF | TGTGCCAGTAGTATTCGTCACGACAGGGGAGGATCGGCAACTAATGAAAAACTGTTTTTT
TRBD2 | TRBJ2-5 | NA | TRBV5-1 | CASSLADGSGGFRETQYF | TGCGCCAGCAGCTTGGCCGATGGTAGCGGGGGGTTTAGAGAGACCCAGTACTTC
NA | TRBJ2-1 | NA | TRBV11-2 | CASSLQGHEQFF | TGTGCCAGCAGCTTACAGGGTCATGAGCAGTTCTTC
NA | TRBJ1-3 | NA | TRBV7-6 | CARIYTPFVVGNTIYF | TGTGCCAGAATATACACCCCATTCGTAGTAGGAAACACCATATATTTT
TRBD2 | TRBJ2-3 | NA | TRBV19 | CASRQAGEPTDTQYF | TGTGCCAGTAGGCAAGCGGGGGAACCCACAGATACGCAGTATTTT
NA | TRBJ1-1 | few | TRBV6-4 | CASSVGINTEAFF | TGTGCCAGCAGTGTGGGAATAAACACTGAAGCTTTCTTT